The 18 T cell receptor beta chains below all came from one sample that was sequenced in a study of glioma-infiltrating T cells. The iRepertoire nested amplicon-rescue multiplex PCR amplified TCR alpha and beta CDR3s from RNA. TCRdb reprocessed the multiplex PCR reads via MiXCR and lists one record per CDR3 protein. The sample consists of around 390,000 distinct CDR3 sequences, 35% to 45% of them appearing once. The sequencing input was glioma tissue, nonneoplastic brain tissue, or PBMCs (not recorded which). The receptors here all came from a human donor with low-grade glioma or glioblastoma, undergoing nonglioma brain surgery, or in good health (not recorded which).

This clonotype was counted ten times or more. This chain connects TRBV7-9 to TRBJ2-7; 8 bases line up with TRBD1. Germline V gene sequence: CDR1 SEHNR, CDR2 FQNEAQ (reference sequence). This CDR3 is 12 amino acids long. Losses at the gene ends were 7 bases for V and 2 bases for J; bases not matched to a gene: 1. Here the CDR3 DNA reads TGTGCCAGCAAGGGACAGGCCTACGAGCAGTACTTC. This translates into CASKGQAYEQYF.

This clonotype was seen once. This chain connects TRBV27 to TRBJ1-4; 12 bases are a match to TRBD1. The germline CDR1 and CDR2 sequences are MNHEY and SMNVEV (reference sequence). The CDR3 contains 18 residues. With 5 bases clipped from V and 0 bases from J, the junction kept 7 bases outside the gene matches. CDR3 nucleotide sequence: TGTGCCAGCAGTCCCGCCCGGGACAGGGGGCCAACTAATGAAAAACTGTTTTTT. Protein product: CASSPARDRGPTNEKLFF. Together with reference TRBV27 and TRBJ1-4, the CDR3 gives the full variable domain: EAQVTQNPRYLITVTGKKLTVTCSQNMNHEYMSWYRQDPGLGLRQIYYSMNVEVTDKGDVPEGYKVSRKEKRNFPLILESPSPNQTSLYFCASSPARDRGPTNEKLFFGSGTQLSVL.

Comment on this clonotype: Since a much larger clone is just one base distant, this may be a read error. The V call is TRBV6-9, the J call TRBJ2-1; 9 bases map to TRBD1. This CDR3 comprises 19 residues. Germline lookup yields CDR1 MNHGY and CDR2 SVAAGI. V trimming: 4 bases; J trimming: 5 bases; junction bases outside the gene matches: 18. CDR3 residues: CASSCRSFNRDRVNNEQFF. CDR3 coding DNA: TGTGCCAGCAGTTGCCGTTCATTCAACCGGGACAGGGTGAACAATGAGCAGTTCTTC.

This clonotype was detected only a few times. V is TRBV4-1 and J is TRBJ2-1, with 7 bases identical to TRBD2. Losses at the gene ends were 0 bases for V and 0 bases for J; bases not matched to a gene: 11. This CDR3 has 19 amino acids. Germline V lookup: CDR1 MGHRA, CDR2 YSYEKL. CDR3 nucleotide sequence: TGCGCCAGCAGCCAAGAATCGGCGGGAGACATCCGCTCCTACAATGAGCAGTTCTTC. Translating gives CASSQESAGDIRSYNEQFF.

This clonotype appeared many times. The chain carries TRBV20-1 and TRBJ2-7; TRBD2 matches 10 bases. Unmatched junction bases numbered 7, after V lost 0 bases and J lost 2 bases. This CDR3 is built from 16 residues. The germline gives CDR1 DFQATT, CDR2 SNEGSKA (reference sequence). The CDR3 loop is CSARDQTSGMTYEQYF. The CDR3 DNA reads as TGCAGTGCTAGAGATCAAACTAGCGGGATGACCTACGAGCAGTACTTC.

The chain links TRBV4-3 to TRBJ2-7; D tentatively reads TRBD1 or TRBD2 (5 bases each). CDR1 and CDR2 (germline): LGHNA, YSLEER. V shed 0 bases and J shed 2 bases, with 17 bases lying between them. CDR3 size: 17 residues. The CDR3 sequence is CASSQDRDQRSTYEQYF. CDR3 DNA: TGCGCCAGCAGCCAAGATAGGGACCAGCGGTCAACCTACGAGCAGTACTTC.

V and J are TRBV20-1 and TRBJ2-7; 9 nucleotides line up with TRBD1. The CDR3 is made up of 13 amino acids. Looked up from germline, CDR1 is DFQATT and CDR2 is SNEGSKA (reference sequence). CDR3: CRAGGTGMNEQYF. CDR3 sequence (DNA): TGCAGGGCAGGGGGGACAGGGATGAATGAGCAGTACTTC.

Turning to this clonotype: Given a much more abundant clone one base away, this may be a read error. V gene TRBV27 combines with J gene TRBJ1-1, with D unresolved. Germline CDR1 is MNHEY and CDR2 is SMNVEV (reference sequence). The CDR3 is made up of 13 amino acids. The CDR3 nucleotides are TGTGCCAGCAGGGAAAGGGTGAGCACTGAAGCTCTCTTT. Protein: CASRERVSTEALF.

Only a few counts were recorded for this clonotype. The chain couples TRBV6-1 to TRBJ2-7; 7 nucleotides agree with TRBD1. In germline, CDR1 is MNHNS, CDR2 SASEGT. With V trimmed by 5 bases and J by 6 bases, 4 bases remained unmatched. CDR3 length equals 12 residues. This chain's CDR3 is CASSTDRAEQYF. CDR3 in DNA: TGTGCCAGCAGTACCGACAGGGCCGAGCAGTACTTC.

The chain is built from TRBV28 and TRBJ2-7; D might be TRBD1 (6 bases). V dropped 4 bases and J dropped 7 bases, with 23 bases sitting between them. This CDR3 has 16 amino acids. From germline, CDR1 is MDHEN and CDR2 SYDVKM. CDR3: CASSYPHETGRQEQYF. Written as DNA, the CDR3 is TGTGCCAGCAGTTACCCGCATGAGACAGGACGTCAAGAGCAGTACTTC. The variable domain in full, with the rest retrieved from reference TRBV28 and TRBJ2-7, is DVKVTQSSRYLVKRTGEKVFLECVQDMDHENMFWYRQDPGLGLRLIYFSYDVKMKEKGDIPEGYSVSREKKERFSLILESASTNQTSMYLCASSYPHETGRQEQYFGPGTRLTVT.

This clonotype was seen at least ten times. The rearrangement links TRBV6-6 to TRBJ2-7; a possible D gene is TRBD2 (7 bases). This CDR3 is built from 14 residues. Germline V gene sequence: CDR1 MNHNY, CDR2 SVGAGI (reference sequence). Between the trimmed V and J ends, which lost 2 bases and 7 bases, there was a span of 15 bases. The CDR3 is CASSYTRGGYEQYF. CDR3 in DNA: TGTGCCAGCAGTTACACCAGGGGAGGGTATGAGCAGTACTTC.

This clonotype came up many times. The chain has TRBV4-2 and TRBJ1-1, with D perhaps TRBD1 (6 bases). The CDR3 covers 15 residues. Germline V gives CDR1 LGHNA, CDR2 YNFKEQ. The V gene lost 0 bases and the J gene lost 1 base, with 9 bases spanning the gap. CDR3 region: CASSQETGWNTEAFF. CDR3 coding DNA: TGTGCCAGCAGCCAAGAGACAGGTTGGAACACTGAAGCTTTCTTT.

This clonotype has a count of ten or more. This chain uses TRBV3-1 with TRBJ1-2; possibly TRBD1 for D (5 bases). V lost 6 bases, J lost 8 bases, and 13 bases lay in between. The CDR3 is 12 amino acids. Germline CDR1 and CDR2: LGHDT and YNNKEL (reference sequence). CDR3 coding DNA: TGTGCCAGCAGTCCAGCGGGGCGCGGCTACACCTTC. Amino acids: CASSPAGRGYTF.

In its sample, this clonotype was seen many times. The V call is TRBV20-1, the J call TRBJ1-1, with TRBD1 matching 10 bases. CDR1 DFQATT and CDR2 SNEGSKA come from the germline V gene (reference sequence). This CDR3 is built from 14 residues. V shed 4 bases, J shed 7 bases, and the junction held 9 bases outside the gene matches. The CDR3 protein is CSATMTGGPGEAFF. The CDR3 nucleotides read TGCAGTGCTACCATGACAGGGGGCCCCGGTGAAGCTTTCTTT.

V gene TRBV4-1 combines with J gene TRBJ2-1; D not resolved. CDR1 is MGHRA, CDR2 YSYEKL, per germline. V lost 1 base to trimming and J lost 4 bases, with 20 bases between them. This CDR3 contains 18 residues. CDR3 bases: TGCGCCAGCAGCCAAGGGCTCCGCGGCGCCGCCCCATACAATGAGCAGTTCTTC. It encodes CASSQGLRGAAPYNEQFF.

In regard to this clonotype: A much larger clone sits a single nucleotide away, making a read error possible. The chain employs TRBV27 and TRBJ2-2; D possibly corresponds to TRBD1 (6 bases). Germline V gene sequence: CDR1 MNHEY, CDR2 SMNVEV (reference sequence). V gave up 5 bases and J gave up 7 bases, with 11 bases separating them. The CDR3 loop spans 13 amino acids. CDR3 sequence (DNA): TGTGCCAGCAGTCCCAGGGACATCGGGGAGCTGTTTTTT. This gives the protein CASSPRDIGELFF.

The genes are TRBV4-1 and TRBJ2-1, with 10 bases aligning to TRBD2. V was clipped by 3 bases and J by 0 bases; unmatched bases: 8. The CDR3 extends over 18 amino acids. CDR1 is MGHRA and CDR2 is YSYEKL in the germline V gene. The CDR3 bases are TGCGCCAGCAGCCAGGATCGTCCTAGCGGGAGCTCCTACAATGAGCAGTTCTTC. It encodes CASSQDRPSGSSYNEQFF.

CDR3 nucleotides: TGTGCCAGCAGCTGGGACTCTAACAATGAGCAGTTCTTC. This sequence encodes CASSWDSNNEQFF. The chain combines TRBV13 with TRBJ2-1; D is perhaps TRBD2 (6 bases). There are 13 residues in the CDR3. With 4 bases removed from V and 5 bases from J, the gap between germline ends came to 9 bases. The germline gives CDR1 PRHDT, CDR2 FYEKMQ (reference sequence).